These T cell receptor beta chains were read from a single sample in a study of T cell repertoires in cytomegalovirus infection. TCRdb reprocessed the reads with MiXCR, giving one entry per CDR3 protein. The sample holds about 570,000 distinct CDR3 sequences, 40% seen once. No antigen is known for these receptors. Here the sequenced sample was cultured PBMCs, taken from culture after CMV antigen stimulation. These receptors were obtained from a human donor in good health (CMV status not recorded). Some clones in this sample may be carry-over from other donors' samples. Both conserved end residues are part of each CDR3.

v_call cdr3_aa
TRBV7-8 CASNAGGPYLNIQYF
TRBV28 CASSLEGGAGHEQFF
TRBV6-6 CASSYSGGLVTYNEQFF
TRBV7-2 CASSLREGGYGYTF
TRBV7-2 CASCLTPAGPDTQYF
TRBV7-2 CASSLVNYEQYF
TRBV7-2 CASSLPAGGRNGYTF
TRBV7-2 CASSFSATADTQYF
TRBV7-2 CASSSRLAGVGDTQYF
TRBV7-2 CASSPWRGEQPQHF
TRBV5-1 CASTAGITPQETQYF
TRBV5-4 CASSLGGALNIQYF
TRBV6-5 CASRDGTPHTQYF
TRBV7-9 CASSFDARDEQFF
TRBV2 CANSDRGSTEAFF
TRBV5-5 CASSLRDEKLFF
TRBV27 CASSPIQGPNSPLHF
TRBV19 CASSIGRAQGYSNQPQHF
TRBV12-3/TRBV12-4 CASSPLTSELLF
TRBV14 CASSQTSGQGSYEQYF
TRBV7-2 CASSPAGGATEAFF
TRBV20-1 CSAREETGTGQPQHF
TRBV5-4 CASSLEGSGIYNEQFF
TRBV19 CASMRPGYNEQFF
TRBV7-2 CASSFRGLAGVDTQYF
TRBV7-2 CASSLVGPETQYF
TRBV7-9 CASSPGQNGYTF
TRBV12-3/TRBV12-4 CASSPGFSRDSDTQYF
TRBV7-9 CASSHAGTGGVQPQHF
TRBV7-9 CASTGTSGGPYEQYF
TRBV12-3/TRBV12-4 CASSLSGTNPYEQYF